The rows below give T cell receptor beta chains drawn from one sample of a study of blood T cells in healthy people across ages. TCRdb redid the calling of the 5' RACE reads with MiXCR, one entry per CDR3 protein. The data show around 800,000 distinct CDR3 sequences, with roughly 44% seen just once and approximately 19% held by the top ten. The specimen sequenced was blood. The receptors were gathered from a man in his sixties in good health. CDR3s include the opening cysteine and the closing phenylalanine or tryptophan. Fields, in order: J gene, clone size, D gene, V gene, CDR3 protein, CDR3 DNA. A D gene is named only where the DNA matches it firmly. The size of a clone is reported for some rows only, either as once, few or many, or as a class for expanded clones.

j_gene: TRBJ1-6; abundance: few; d_gene: -; v_gene: TRBV5-1; CDR3aa: CASSLDTRGISPLHF; CDR3nt: TGCGCCAGCAGCTTGGATACGAGGGGAATTTCACCCCTCCACTTT
j_gene: TRBJ2-7; abundance: -; d_gene: -; v_gene: TRBV19; CDR3aa: CASSIRGTYEQYF; CDR3nt: TGTGCCAGTAGTATCAGAGGCACCTACGAGCAGTACTTC
j_gene: TRBJ2-1; abundance: -; d_gene: TRBD1; v_gene: TRBV6-4; CDR3aa: CASSDSVDRGYNEQFF; CDR3nt: TGTGCCAGCAGTGACTCGGTGGACAGGGGTTACAATGAGCAGTTCTTC
j_gene: TRBJ1-4; abundance: few; d_gene: -; v_gene: TRBV7-2; CDR3aa: CASSPLGEKLFF; CDR3nt: TGTGCCAGCAGCCCCCTCGGCGAAAAACTGTTTTTT
j_gene: TRBJ2-7; abundance: -; d_gene: -; v_gene: TRBV28; CDR3aa: CASSGVGSPHTEQYF; CDR3nt: TGTGCCAGCAGTGGGGTGGGGTCCCCCCACACTGAGCAGTACTTC
j_gene: TRBJ2-3; abundance: -; d_gene: TRBD2; v_gene: TRBV4-3; CDR3aa: CASSQTSGGRNTQYF; CDR3nt: TGCGCCAGCAGCCAAACTAGCGGGGGCCGCAATACGCAGTATTTT
j_gene: TRBJ2-7; abundance: -; d_gene: -; v_gene: TRBV5-1; CDR3aa: CASSFDSAYEQYF; CDR3nt: TGCGCCAGCAGCTTCGACAGCGCATACGAGCAGTACTTC
j_gene: TRBJ2-4; abundance: once; d_gene: -; v_gene: TRBV6-6; CDR3aa: CATRGGMENIQYF; CDR3nt: TGTGCGACCAGGGGGGGAATGGAAAACATTCAGTACTTC
j_gene: TRBJ2-3; abundance: -; d_gene: TRBD2; v_gene: TRBV9; CDR3aa: CASSPPRLARTGPDTQYF; CDR3nt: TGTGCCAGCAGCCCTCCCAGACTAGCACGAACGGGACCAGATACGCAGTATTTT
j_gene: TRBJ2-2; abundance: -; d_gene: -; v_gene: TRBV28; CDR3aa: CASSLVLTSQRELFF; CDR3nt: TGTGCCAGCAGTTTGGTTTTGACCTCCCAGAGGGAGCTGTTTTTT
j_gene: TRBJ1-2; abundance: -; d_gene: TRBD1; v_gene: TRBV5-5; CDR3aa: CASSSLRGRDGYTF; CDR3nt: TGTGCCAGCAGCTCGTTGAGGGGGCGAGATGGCTACACCTTC
j_gene: TRBJ2-3; abundance: -; d_gene: -; v_gene: TRBV9; CDR3aa: CASSAQGFGTDTQYF; CDR3nt: TGTGCCAGCAGCGCTCAGGGCTTCGGCACAGATACGCAGTATTTT
j_gene: TRBJ1-6; abundance: -; d_gene: -; v_gene: TRBV6-6; CDR3aa: CASSYSSVENSPLHF; CDR3nt: TGTGCCAGCAGTTACTCGAGCGTTGAAAATTCACCCCTCCACTTT
j_gene: TRBJ2-5; abundance: -; d_gene: -; v_gene: TRBV7-2; CDR3aa: CASNWTRGETQYF; CDR3nt: TGTGCCAGCAACTGGACCCGAGGGGAGACCCAGTACTTC
j_gene: TRBJ2-7; abundance: once; d_gene: TRBD1; v_gene: TRBV6-1; CDR3aa: CASSEQGAASYEQYF; CDR3nt: TGTGCCAGCAGTGAACAGGGGGCAGCTTCCTACGAGCAGTACTTC
j_gene: TRBJ2-5; abundance: few; d_gene: -; v_gene: TRBV6-2/TRBV6-3; CDR3aa: CASSYGRPNQYQETQYF; CDR3nt: TGTGCCAGCAGTTACGGCCGTCCTAACCAGTACCAAGAGACCCAGTACTTC
j_gene: TRBJ2-1; abundance: few; d_gene: TRBD2; v_gene: TRBV20-1; CDR3aa: CSAGFRLAGEMGNEQFF; CDR3nt: TGCAGTGCAGGTTTTAGACTAGCGGGAGAAATGGGCAATGAGCAGTTCTTC
j_gene: TRBJ2-7; abundance: -; d_gene: -; v_gene: TRBV6-5; CDR3aa: CASSYTNLRGDYEQYF; CDR3nt: TGTGCCAGCAGTTACACAAACCTCAGGGGGGACTACGAGCAGTACTTC
j_gene: TRBJ2-2; abundance: many; d_gene: -; v_gene: TRBV29-1; CDR3aa: CSVERGGELFF; CDR3nt: TGCAGCGTTGAAAGAGGAGGGGAGCTGTTTTTT
j_gene: TRBJ2-1; abundance: few; d_gene: -; v_gene: TRBV7-2; CDR3aa: CASSPGTNNEQFF; CDR3nt: TGTGCCAGCAGCCCCGGAACAAACAATGAGCAGTTCTTC
j_gene: TRBJ2-3; abundance: -; d_gene: TRBD1; v_gene: TRBV5-5; CDR3aa: CASSSPGQGIDTQYF; CDR3nt: TGTGCCAGCAGCTCACCGGGACAGGGGATCGATACGCAGTATTTT
j_gene: TRBJ2-1; abundance: -; d_gene: -; v_gene: TRBV7-2; CDR3aa: CASSLTRGSYNEQFF; CDR3nt: TGTGCCAGCAGCTTAACCCGGGGCTCCTACAATGAGCAGTTCTTC
j_gene: TRBJ2-3; abundance: -; d_gene: TRBD1; v_gene: TRBV20-1; CDR3aa: CSARDPGQSTDTQYF; CDR3nt: TGCAGTGCTAGAGATCCGGGACAGAGCACAGATACGCAGTATTTT
j_gene: TRBJ2-1; abundance: -; d_gene: TRBD1; v_gene: TRBV4-3; CDR3aa: CASSEGQGGDEQFF; CDR3nt: TGCGCCAGCAGCGAGGGACAGGGTGGGGATGAGCAGTTCTTC
j_gene: TRBJ1-2; abundance: few; d_gene: -; v_gene: TRBV4-2; CDR3aa: CASSQEGAGGYGYTF; CDR3nt: TGTGCCAGCAGCCAAGAAGGGGCCGGGGGATATGGCTACACCTTC
j_gene: TRBJ2-1; abundance: -; d_gene: TRBD2; v_gene: TRBV19; CDR3aa: CASSPSGGAVNEQFF; CDR3nt: TGTGCCAGTAGTCCATCCGGGGGGGCGGTTAATGAGCAGTTCTTC
j_gene: TRBJ2-7; abundance: -; d_gene: -; v_gene: TRBV3-1; CDR3aa: CASSQDFGISYEQYF; CDR3nt: TGTGCCAGCAGCCAAGACTTTGGCATTTCCTACGAGCAGTACTTC
j_gene: TRBJ2-7; abundance: few; d_gene: -; v_gene: TRBV27; CDR3aa: CASRPSTLGKGSEQYF; CDR3nt: TGTGCCAGCAGACCATCTACTCTGGGAAAAGGGTCCGAGCAGTACTTC
j_gene: TRBJ2-1; abundance: -; d_gene: TRBD2; v_gene: TRBV27; CDR3aa: CASSFSYGTSGINEQFF; CDR3nt: TGTGCCAGCAGTTTTTCGTATGGGACTAGCGGAATCAATGAGCAGTTCTTC
j_gene: TRBJ1-6; abundance: -; d_gene: -; v_gene: TRBV27; CDR3aa: CASSLYRAGNSPLHF; CDR3nt: TGTGCCAGCAGTTTATACAGGGCCGGAAATTCACCCCTCCACTTT
j_gene: TRBJ2-5; abundance: -; d_gene: TRBD1; v_gene: TRBV20-1; CDR3aa: CSAREGQGAREQYF; CDR3nt: TGCAGTGCTAGAGAGGGACAGGGGGCGCGTGAGCAGTACTTC
j_gene: TRBJ1-2; abundance: -; d_gene: TRBD1; v_gene: TRBV19; CDR3aa: CASRPRDRGNYGYTF; CDR3nt: TGTGCCAGTAGACCCCGGGACAGGGGCAACTATGGCTACACCTTC
j_gene: TRBJ2-3; abundance: -; d_gene: TRBD2; v_gene: TRBV20-1; CDR3aa: CSANSGTGGWGQYF; CDR3nt: TGCAGTGCCAATTCGGGAACGGGGGGATGGGGGCAGTATTTT
j_gene: TRBJ2-7; abundance: -; d_gene: TRBD1; v_gene: TRBV28; CDR3aa: CTSKSGTGHREQYF; CDR3nt: TGTACCAGTAAATCCGGGACAGGGCATCGGGAGCAGTACTTC
j_gene: TRBJ2-3; abundance: few; d_gene: TRBD1; v_gene: TRBV20-1; CDR3aa: CSASGTGFGTDTQYF; CDR3nt: TGCAGTGCGTCCGGGACAGGGTTTGGGACAGATACGCAGTATTTT